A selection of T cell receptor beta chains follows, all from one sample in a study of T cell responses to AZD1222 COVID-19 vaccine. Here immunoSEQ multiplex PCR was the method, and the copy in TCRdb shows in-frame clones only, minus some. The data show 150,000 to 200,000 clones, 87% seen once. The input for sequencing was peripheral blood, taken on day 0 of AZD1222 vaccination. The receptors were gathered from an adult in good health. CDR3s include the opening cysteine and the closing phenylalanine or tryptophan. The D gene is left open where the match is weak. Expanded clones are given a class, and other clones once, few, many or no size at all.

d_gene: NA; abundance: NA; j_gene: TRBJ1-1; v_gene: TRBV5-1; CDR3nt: TGCGCCAGCGGACACAGGGAGGCAGCTTTCTTT; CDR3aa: CASGHREAAFF
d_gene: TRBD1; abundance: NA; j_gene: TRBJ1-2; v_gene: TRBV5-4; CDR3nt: TGTGCCAGCAGGGGTAGGGGGCAGATTAACTATGGCTACACCTTC; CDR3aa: CASRGRGQINYGYTF
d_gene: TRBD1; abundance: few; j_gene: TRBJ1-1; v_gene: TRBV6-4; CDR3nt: TGTGCCAGCAGTGACTCGGACAGGCCGACCGAAGCTTTCTTT; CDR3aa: CASSDSDRPTEAFF
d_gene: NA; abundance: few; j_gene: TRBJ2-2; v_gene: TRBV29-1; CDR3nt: TGCAGCGTCCGGGACACTAACACCGGGGAGCTGTTTTTT; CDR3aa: CSVRDTNTGELFF
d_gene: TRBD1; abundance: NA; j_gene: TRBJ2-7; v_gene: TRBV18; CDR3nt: TGTGCCAGCTCACGACAGGGCTACGAGCAGTACTTC; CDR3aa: CASSRQGYEQYF
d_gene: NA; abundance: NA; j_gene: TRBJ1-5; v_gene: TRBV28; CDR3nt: TGTGCCAGCAGTCCGACCGGGACGCCCCAGCATTTT; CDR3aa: CASSPTGTPQHF
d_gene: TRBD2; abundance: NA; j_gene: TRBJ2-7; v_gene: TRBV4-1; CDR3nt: TGCGCCAGCAGCCAAGACGAGCGGGAGCCCTACGAGCAGTACTTC; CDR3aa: CASSQDEREPYEQYF
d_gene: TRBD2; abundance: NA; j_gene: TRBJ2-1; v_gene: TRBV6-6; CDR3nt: TGTGCCAGCAGCCCCGGGACTAGCGGGGCCAATGAGCAGTTCTTC; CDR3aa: CASSPGTSGANEQFF
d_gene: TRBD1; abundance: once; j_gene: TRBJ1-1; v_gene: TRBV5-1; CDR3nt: TGCGCCAGCAGCTCGCAGGACAGGGGCTCGCCCACTGAAGCTTTCTTT; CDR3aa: CASSSQDRGSPTEAFF
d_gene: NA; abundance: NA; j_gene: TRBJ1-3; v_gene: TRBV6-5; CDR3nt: TGTGCCAGCGGCCCCGGGGGGGCTGGAAACACCATATATTTT; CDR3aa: CASGPGGAGNTIYF
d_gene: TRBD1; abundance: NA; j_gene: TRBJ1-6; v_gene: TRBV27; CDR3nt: TGTGCCAGCAGTCGCGGGACAGTCCCCTATAATTCACCCCTCCACTTT; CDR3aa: CASSRGTVPYNSPLHF
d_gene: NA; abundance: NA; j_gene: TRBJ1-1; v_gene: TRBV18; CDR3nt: TGTGCCAGCTCACCGACGCTCATAGACGAGAACACTGAAGCTTTCTTT; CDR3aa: CASSPTLIDENTEAFF
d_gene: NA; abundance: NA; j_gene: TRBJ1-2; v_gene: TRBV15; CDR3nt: TGTGCCACCAGCAGAAGGTTGGCAGGGCCCCGGGGGTCCTATGGCTACACCTTC; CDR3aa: CATSRRLAGPRGSYGYTF
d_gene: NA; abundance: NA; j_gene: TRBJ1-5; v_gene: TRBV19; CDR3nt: TGTGCCAGTAGTTACCAGGCGAATCAGCCCCAGCATTTT; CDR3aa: CASSYQANQPQHF
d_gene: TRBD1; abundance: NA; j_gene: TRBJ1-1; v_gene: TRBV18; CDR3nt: TGTGCCAGCTCACCTGACAGGGCTAACACTGAAGCTTTCTTT; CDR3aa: CASSPDRANTEAFF
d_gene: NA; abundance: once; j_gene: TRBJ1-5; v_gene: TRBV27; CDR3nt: TGTGCCAGCAGGCGACAGGGCAATCAGCCCCAGCATTTT; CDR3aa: CASRRQGNQPQHF
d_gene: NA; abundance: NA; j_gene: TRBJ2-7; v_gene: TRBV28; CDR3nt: TGTGCCAGCACCACAACTAGCTATCACTCCTACGAGCAGTACTTC; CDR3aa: CASTTTSYHSYEQYF
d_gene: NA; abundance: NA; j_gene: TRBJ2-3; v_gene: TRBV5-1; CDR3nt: TGCGCCAGCAGCCTCAGCACAGATACGCAGTATTTT; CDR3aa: CASSLSTDTQYF
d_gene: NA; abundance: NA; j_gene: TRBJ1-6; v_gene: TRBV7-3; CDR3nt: TGTGCCAGCAGCTTACAGGGTTATAATTCACCCCTCCACTTT; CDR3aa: CASSLQGYNSPLHF
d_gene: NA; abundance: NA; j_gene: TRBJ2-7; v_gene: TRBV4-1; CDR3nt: TGCGCCAGCAGCCAAGATAAGTGGCCTACCTACGAGCAGTACTTC; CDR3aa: CASSQDKWPTYEQYF
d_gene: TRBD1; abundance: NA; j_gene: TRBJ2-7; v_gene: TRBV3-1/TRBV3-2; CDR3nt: TGTGCCAGCAGCCAAAAGACCCGCCTCGCAGGGGGCTCCTACGAGCAGTACTTC; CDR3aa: CASSQKTRLAGGSYEQYF
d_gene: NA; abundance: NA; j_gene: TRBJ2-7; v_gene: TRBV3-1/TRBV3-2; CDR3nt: TGTGCCAGCAGCCCCCGCGGGGCCGAGCAGTACTTC; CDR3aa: CASSPRGAEQYF
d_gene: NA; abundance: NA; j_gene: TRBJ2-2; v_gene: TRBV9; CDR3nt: TGTGCCAGCAGCGTAGAGGGTACCGGGGAGCTGTTTTTT; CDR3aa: CASSVEGTGELFF
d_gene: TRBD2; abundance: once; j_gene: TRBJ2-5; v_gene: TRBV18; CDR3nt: TGTGCCAGCTCACCACGGCGGGGGGAGACCCAGTACTTC; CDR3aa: CASSPRRGETQYF
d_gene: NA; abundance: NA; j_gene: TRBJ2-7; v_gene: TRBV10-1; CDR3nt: TGCGCCAGCAGTGAGTCGGCATCCTACGAGCAGTACTTC; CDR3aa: CASSESASYEQYF
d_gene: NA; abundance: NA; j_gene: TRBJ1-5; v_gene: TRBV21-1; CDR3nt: TGTGCCAGCAGCAAAGCGCTCTGGGACGGTGATCAGCCCCAGCATTTT; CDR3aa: CASSKALWDGDQPQHF
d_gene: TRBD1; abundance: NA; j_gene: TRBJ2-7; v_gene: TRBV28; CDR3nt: TGTGCCAGCAGTCTACAGGGGCCCCCCTCCTACGAGCAGTACTTC; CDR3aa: CASSLQGPPSYEQYF
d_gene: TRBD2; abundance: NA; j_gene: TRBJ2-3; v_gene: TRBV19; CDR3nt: TGTGCCAGTAGTAAACTAGCGGGCGGATCCACAGATACGCAGTATTTT; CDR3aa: CASSKLAGGSTDTQYF
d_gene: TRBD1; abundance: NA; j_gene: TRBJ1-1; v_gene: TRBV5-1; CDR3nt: TGCGCCAGCAGCCGAGGGACAGGGGTCACTGAAGCTTTCTTT; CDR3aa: CASSRGTGVTEAFF
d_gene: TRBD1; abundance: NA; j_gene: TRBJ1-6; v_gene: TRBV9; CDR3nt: TGTGCCAGCACGGAGGGGGACAGGGCGAATTCACCCCTCCACTTT; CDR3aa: CASTEGDRANSPLHF
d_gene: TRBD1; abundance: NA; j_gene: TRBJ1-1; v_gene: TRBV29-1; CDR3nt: TGCAGCGTTGGGGGCGAACAGGGGGCGCAGACTGAAGCTTTCTTT; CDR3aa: CSVGGEQGAQTEAFF
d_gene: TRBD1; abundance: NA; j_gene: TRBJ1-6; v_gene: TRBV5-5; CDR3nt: TGTGCCAGCAGCTTGGGGACAGGGTACGGCTCCTATAATTCACCCCTCCACTTT; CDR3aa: CASSLGTGYGSYNSPLHF
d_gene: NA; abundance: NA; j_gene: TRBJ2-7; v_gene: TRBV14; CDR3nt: TGTGCCAGCAGCCCCATAGGGGCCTACGAGCAGTACTTC; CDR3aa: CASSPIGAYEQYF
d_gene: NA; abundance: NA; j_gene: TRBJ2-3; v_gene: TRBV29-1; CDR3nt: TGCAGCTCAACTTCCGGGGCCGGGGGAGATACGCAGTATTTT; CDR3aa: CSSTSGAGGDTQYF
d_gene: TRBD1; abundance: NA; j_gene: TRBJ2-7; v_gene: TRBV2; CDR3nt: TGTGCCAGCAGTGATACAAGGACAGGGATCTACGAGCAGTACTTC; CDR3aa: CASSDTRTGIYEQYF
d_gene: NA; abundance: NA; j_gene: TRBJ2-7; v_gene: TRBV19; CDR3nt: TGTGCCAGTAGTATAGAAGGGTACAACTACGAGCAGTACTTC; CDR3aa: CASSIEGYNYEQYF
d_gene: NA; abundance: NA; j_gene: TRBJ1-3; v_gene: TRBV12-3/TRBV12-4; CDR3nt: TGTGCCAGCAGTGGATTATCCTACACCATATATTTT; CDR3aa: CASSGLSYTIYF
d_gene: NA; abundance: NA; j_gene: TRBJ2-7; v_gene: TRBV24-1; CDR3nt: TGTGCCACCAGTGCCGGTGGGGGACGGAGCTACGAGCAGTACTTC; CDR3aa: CATSAGGGRSYEQYF
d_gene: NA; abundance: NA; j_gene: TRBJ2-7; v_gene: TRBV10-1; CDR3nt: TGCGCCAGCGGGGTCCCGGGCGAGCAGTACTTC; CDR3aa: CASGVPGEQYF
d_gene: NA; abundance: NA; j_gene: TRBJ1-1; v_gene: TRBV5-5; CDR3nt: TGTGCCAGCAGCTTGAATTGGGGGCTGAACACTGAAGCTTTCTTT; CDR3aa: CASSLNWGLNTEAFF
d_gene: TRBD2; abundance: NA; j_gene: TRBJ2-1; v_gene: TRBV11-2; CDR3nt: TGTGCCAGCAGCTTAGGACTAGCAGATGAGCAGTTCTTC; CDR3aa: CASSLGLADEQFF
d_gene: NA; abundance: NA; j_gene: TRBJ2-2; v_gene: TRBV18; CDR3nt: TGTGCCAGCTCACCCTATCCCGACACAAACACCGGGGAGCTGTTTTTT; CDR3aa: CASSPYPDTNTGELFF
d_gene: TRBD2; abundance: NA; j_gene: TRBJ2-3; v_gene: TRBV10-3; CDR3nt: TGTGCCAGAGGGACTAGCGGGAGAGTTGTAACAGATACGCAGTATTTT; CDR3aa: CARGTSGRVVTDTQYF